This is a list of T cell receptor beta chains from one sample in a study of cytomegalovirus exposure and HLA in healthy donors. Method: immunoSEQ multiplex PCR; TCRdb's copy keeps in-frame clones and lacks some. There are 99,000 or so clones in the sample; 80% occur only once, and 6.9% lies in the top ten. Sequencing input: PBMCs. These receptors were collected from a man younger than 40 in good health and CMV-seropositive. CDR3s include the opening cysteine and the closing phenylalanine or tryptophan. A D gene is named only where the DNA matches it firmly. Clone size is not always given. Where it is, it says once, few, many or a class for expanded clones.

clone_size: .
j_call: TRBJ1-1
d_call: TRBD1
v_call: TRBV19
cdr3_nt: TGTGCCAGTAGTGACAGGGCGAACACTGAAGCTTTTTTT
cdr3_aa: CASSDRANTEAFF

clone_size: .
j_call: TRBJ2-5
d_call: TRBD1
v_call: TRBV4-2
cdr3_nt: TGTGCCAGCAGCCAAAGCCGACAGGGGGCTGAGGAGACCCAGTACTTC
cdr3_aa: CASSQSRQGAEETQYF

clone_size: .
j_call: TRBJ2-7
d_call: TRBD1
v_call: TRBV7-8
cdr3_nt: TGTGCCAGCAGCTTAGTACCAGGGGGCCTCTACGAGCAGTACTTC
cdr3_aa: CASSLVPGGLYEQYF

clone_size: .
j_call: TRBJ2-2
d_call: .
v_call: TRBV6-5
cdr3_nt: TGTGCCAGCAGTTCGGGAGTGAACACCGGGGAGCTGTTTTTT
cdr3_aa: CASSSGVNTGELFF

clone_size: .
j_call: TRBJ1-6
d_call: .
v_call: TRBV7-9
cdr3_nt: TGTGCCAGCAGCTTCTCAGGACCCCGGGGTTCACCCCTCCACTTT
cdr3_aa: CASSFSGPRGSPLHF

clone_size: .
j_call: TRBJ2-5
d_call: TRBD2
v_call: TRBV6-1
cdr3_nt: TGTGCCAGCACCGCGACTAGCGGGGCTCGGGAGACCCAGTACTTC
cdr3_aa: CASTATSGARETQYF

clone_size: few
j_call: TRBJ1-1
d_call: .
v_call: TRBV5-1
cdr3_nt: TGCGCCAGCAGCTTGGGGGAGGGAAGCACTGAAGCTTTCTTT
cdr3_aa: CASSLGEGSTEAFF

clone_size: once
j_call: TRBJ2-1
d_call: .
v_call: TRBV5-1
cdr3_nt: TGCGCCAGCAGCTTGAGCTATGAGCAGTTCTTC
cdr3_aa: CASSLSYEQFF

clone_size: .
j_call: TRBJ1-3
d_call: .
v_call: TRBV10-1
cdr3_nt: TGCGCCAGCAGTGCCCAGACAGGCCGCTCTGGAAACACCATATATTTT
cdr3_aa: CASSAQTGRSGNTIYF

clone_size: .
j_call: TRBJ2-3
d_call: .
v_call: TRBV18
cdr3_nt: TGTGCCAGCTCACCAAGAAGACTCACAGATACGCAGTATTTT
cdr3_aa: CASSPRRLTDTQYF

clone_size: .
j_call: TRBJ2-1
d_call: TRBD2
v_call: TRBV4-1
cdr3_nt: TGCGCCAGCAGCCTGAGTGCACTAGCGGGGGGCGGATTAGAGCAGTTCTTC
cdr3_aa: CASSLSALAGGGLEQFF

clone_size: .
j_call: TRBJ2-5
d_call: TRBD2
v_call: TRBV2
cdr3_nt: TGTGCCAGCAGTGATATAGCGGGGGAGATGGAGACCCAGTACTTC
cdr3_aa: CASSDIAGEMETQYF

clone_size: .
j_call: TRBJ2-1
d_call: TRBD2
v_call: TRBV5-1
cdr3_nt: TGCGCCAGCAGCTTGAACTTAGCGGGGATTGAGCAGTTCTTC
cdr3_aa: CASSLNLAGIEQFF

clone_size: .
j_call: TRBJ1-1
d_call: .
v_call: TRBV5-1
cdr3_nt: TGCGCCAGCAGCCTGTTAGGGGTAACGAACACTGAAGCTTTCTTT
cdr3_aa: CASSLLGVTNTEAFF

clone_size: .
j_call: TRBJ1-2
d_call: .
v_call: TRBV7-2
cdr3_nt: TGTGCCAGCACCCTAAACTATGGCTACACCTTC
cdr3_aa: CASTLNYGYTF

clone_size: .
j_call: TRBJ1-1
d_call: .
v_call: TRBV2
cdr3_nt: TGTGCCAGCAGGGTGGAGGGGAGCACTGAAGCTTTCTTT
cdr3_aa: CASRVEGSTEAFF

clone_size: .
j_call: TRBJ2-2
d_call: TRBD1
v_call: TRBV7-2
cdr3_nt: TGTGCCAGCAGCTTACAGGGGGCGCGGACCGGGGAGCTGTTTTTT
cdr3_aa: CASSLQGARTGELFF

clone_size: .
j_call: TRBJ1-4
d_call: .
v_call: TRBV30
cdr3_nt: TGTGCCTGGAGTGTACGGGGGATTGGGGGAAAACTGTTTTTT
cdr3_aa: CAWSVRGIGGKLFF

clone_size: .
j_call: TRBJ2-7
d_call: TRBD1
v_call: TRBV28
cdr3_nt: TGTGCCAGCAAGCGGACAGGAACCTACGAGCAGTACTTC
cdr3_aa: CASKRTGTYEQYF

clone_size: few
j_call: TRBJ1-2
d_call: .
v_call: TRBV4-1
cdr3_nt: TGCGCCAGCAGCCAGCCCGGGACAAACTATGGCTACACCTTC
cdr3_aa: CASSQPGTNYGYTF

clone_size: .
j_call: TRBJ1-2
d_call: .
v_call: TRBV27
cdr3_nt: TGTGCCAGCAGTTTCGGGGCTAACTATGGCTACACCTTC
cdr3_aa: CASSFGANYGYTF

clone_size: .
j_call: TRBJ2-5
d_call: .
v_call: TRBV27
cdr3_nt: TGTGCCAGCAGTCTCTCAGCGTACGAGACCCAGTACTTC
cdr3_aa: CASSLSAYETQYF

clone_size: few
j_call: TRBJ2-2
d_call: .
v_call: TRBV5-1
cdr3_nt: TGCGCCAGCAGCTTGTCCCAGGGGAACACCGGGGAGCTGTTTTTT
cdr3_aa: CASSLSQGNTGELFF

clone_size: .
j_call: TRBJ2-7
d_call: .
v_call: TRBV11-1
cdr3_nt: TGTGCCAGCAGCTTAGGCAGAATCTACGAGCAGTACTTC
cdr3_aa: CASSLGRIYEQYF

clone_size: .
j_call: TRBJ1-5
d_call: .
v_call: TRBV27
cdr3_nt: TGTGCCAGCAGCAGGGGCCCGTACGCTCTTAATCAGCCCCAGCATTTT
cdr3_aa: CASSRGPYALNQPQHF

clone_size: once
j_call: TRBJ2-7
d_call: .
v_call: TRBV5-6
cdr3_nt: TGTGCCAGCAGCCTCGCGAACTACGAGCAGTACTTC
cdr3_aa: CASSLANYEQYF

clone_size: few
j_call: TRBJ1-2
d_call: TRBD1
v_call: TRBV2
cdr3_nt: TGTGCCAGCAGCCCGGGAAGGGGGCGCGAGGGTGGCTACACCTTC
cdr3_aa: CASSPGRGREGGYTF

clone_size: .
j_call: TRBJ1-2
d_call: TRBD1
v_call: TRBV6-5
cdr3_nt: TGTGCCAGCAGTTACTCGTTCCAGGGGGGAACGGGCTACACCTTC
cdr3_aa: CASSYSFQGGTGYTF

clone_size: few
j_call: TRBJ2-7
d_call: TRBD1
v_call: TRBV11-1
cdr3_nt: TGTGCCAGCAGCTTAGCCGGGACAGGGGGCCCCTACGAGCAGTACTTC
cdr3_aa: CASSLAGTGGPYEQYF

clone_size: .
j_call: TRBJ1-2
d_call: .
v_call: TRBV7-2
cdr3_nt: TGTGCCAGCAGCTTAGAGGGGCAGGGTGGCTACACCTTC
cdr3_aa: CASSLEGQGGYTF

clone_size: .
j_call: TRBJ2-6
d_call: TRBD1
v_call: TRBV4-3
cdr3_nt: TGCGCCAGCAGCCCATCTAGGACAGGGGCCTCTGGGGCCAACGTCCTGACTTTC
cdr3_aa: CASSPSRTGASGANVLTF

clone_size: .
j_call: TRBJ2-7
d_call: .
v_call: TRBV28
cdr3_nt: TGTGCCAGCACGCTCTCTAGGCACGGACTATACGAGCAGTACTTC
cdr3_aa: CASTLSRHGLYEQYF

clone_size: once
j_call: TRBJ2-1
d_call: .
v_call: TRBV30
cdr3_nt: TGTGCCTGGAGTAGGGAGCGTCGGGAGCAGTTCTTC
cdr3_aa: CAWSRERREQFF

clone_size: .
j_call: TRBJ2-5
d_call: .
v_call: TRBV30
cdr3_nt: TGTGCCTGGAGTGGGCTTCAACCCGGGGGTGAGCAGTACTTC
cdr3_aa: CAWSGLQPGGEQYF

clone_size: .
j_call: TRBJ1-2
d_call: TRBD1
v_call: TRBV28
cdr3_nt: TGTGCCAGCAGTTTCATATCTGGACAGGGGAGCACCTATGGCTACACCTTC
cdr3_aa: CASSFISGQGSTYGYTF

clone_size: .
j_call: TRBJ1-5
d_call: .
v_call: TRBV6-1
cdr3_nt: TGTGCCAGCAGGATTGGGGGGCAGCCCCAGCATTTT
cdr3_aa: CASRIGGQPQHF

clone_size: .
j_call: TRBJ2-4
d_call: TRBD1
v_call: TRBV27
cdr3_nt: TGTGCCAGCAGTTTGCGGGACAGGATCGGGAACATTCAGTACTTC
cdr3_aa: CASSLRDRIGNIQYF